A selection of T cell receptor beta chains follows, all from one sample in a study of T cell responses to AZD1222 COVID-19 vaccine. Assay used: immunoSEQ multiplex PCR; TCRdb lists only in-frame clones, some missing. Of some 150,000 clones in the sample, 70% to 90% were seen once. Sequencing was performed on peripheral blood, taken 28 days after the second dose of the MenACWY control vaccine. Every receptor here comes from an adult who received the MenACWY meningococcal vaccine as a control. The CDR3 runs from the conserved cysteine through the conserved F or W. A D gene is named only where the DNA matches it firmly. Only part of the rows carry a size: once, few, many, or a class if the clone is expanded.

v_gene	j_gene	d_gene	abundance	CDR3nt	CDR3aa
TRBV27	TRBJ1-5	-	once	TGTGCCAGCAGTTTGAGTGGAAGCAATCAGCCCCAGCATTTT	CASSLSGSNQPQHF
TRBV19	TRBJ1-3	-	-	TGTGCCAGTAACTCGGGGACTCGTGGAAACACCATATATTTT	CASNSGTRGNTIYF
TRBV5-1	TRBJ2-7	-	-	TGCGCCAGCAGCTTCGGAGGGGGGCGCGAGCAGTACTTC	CASSFGGGREQYF
TRBV9	TRBJ2-3	-	once	TGTGCCAGCAGCGTTGGCCAGTCCTCCCGTGTTACGCAGTATTTT	CASSVGQSSRVTQYF
TRBV3-1/TRBV3-2	TRBJ1-6	-	-	TGTGCCAGCAGCCTAGAGGGGGGCAATTCACCCCTCCACTTT	CASSLEGGNSPLHF
TRBV19	TRBJ2-1	-	-	TGTGCCAGTAGTATTGTAGTAGCGGTCCCCTACAATGAGCAGTTCTTC	CASSIVVAVPYNEQFF
TRBV27	TRBJ2-7	-	-	TGTGCCAGCACCTCAGGCTTCCTCTTTGAGGAGCAGTACTTC	CASTSGFLFEEQYF
TRBV9	TRBJ2-1	TRBD2	-	TGTGCCAGCAGCCCGGGGGGGGACCCATCCTACAATGAGCAGTTCTTC	CASSPGGDPSYNEQFF
TRBV4-3	TRBJ2-1	TRBD1	-	TGCGCCAGCAGCCAAGAAGGGACAGACAATGAGCAGTTCTTC	CASSQEGTDNEQFF
TRBV3-1/TRBV3-2	TRBJ2-1	-	-	TGTGCCAGCAGCCCCTGGGGGAGTAGCTCCTACAATGAGCAGTTCTTC	CASSPWGSSSYNEQFF
TRBV2	TRBJ1-5	-	-	TGTGCCAGCAAAGGCCAGGCGGGGAATCAGCCCCAGCATTTT	CASKGQAGNQPQHF
TRBV24-1	TRBJ2-5	-	-	TGTGCCACCAGTGACCCGGTCCGGGACGAAGAGACCCAGTACTTC	CATSDPVRDEETQYF
TRBV6-2/TRBV6-3	TRBJ1-2	TRBD1	-	TGTGCCAGCAGTTACCTCATGGGACAGGGTAATGGCTACACCTTC	CASSYLMGQGNGYTF
TRBV25-1	TRBJ2-3	-	-	TGTGCCAGCAGTGATGGGCAGCTTGAGACAGATACGCAGTATTTT	CASSDGQLETDTQYF
TRBV5-1	TRBJ2-2	TRBD1	-	TGCGCCAGCAGCTCGACCTTTGACAGGGGGTCTAGAGGGGAGCTGTTTTTT	CASSSTFDRGSRGELFF
TRBV9	TRBJ1-1	-	-	TGTGCCAGCAGCGTAGATTTGGAGGGAACTGAAGCTTTCTTT	CASSVDLEGTEAFF
TRBV11-2	TRBJ2-3	-	-	TGTGCCAGCAGCTTCTGGGGGAGAGGAAGGGATACGCAGTATTTT	CASSFWGRGRDTQYF
TRBV19	TRBJ2-2	-	-	TGTGCCAGTAATAAGCAGGGCGGGACCGGGGAGCTGTTTTTT	CASNKQGGTGELFF
TRBV10-3	TRBJ2-7	-	few	TGTGCTCACAGTCCGGATGCGGCTCCCACCTACGAGCAGTACTTC	CAHSPDAAPTYEQYF
TRBV5-4	TRBJ1-3	-	few	TGTGCCAGCAGCTCTGGGGCACAGCAAGGAAACACCATATATTTT	CASSSGAQQGNTIYF
TRBV24-1	TRBJ2-3	-	-	TGTGCCACCAGTGACTCAGGGGGGGCAGATACGCAGTATTTT	CATSDSGGADTQYF
TRBV28	TRBJ2-1	TRBD1	-	TGTGCCAGCAGTTTATTCGCCCAGGGGGCAAGGAATGAGCAGTTCTTC	CASSLFAQGARNEQFF
TRBV6-5	TRBJ2-3	-	-	TGTGCCAGCAGGTCCCCGGACACAGATACGCAGTATTTT	CASRSPDTDTQYF
TRBV6-6	TRBJ1-4	-	-	TGTGCCAGCAGTATACAGGGTTTAAAACTGTTTTTT	CASSIQGLKLFF
TRBV28	TRBJ1-2	-	-	TGTGCCACCTATGTGGAGGGAAGCAGTCCTAACTATGGCTACACCTTC	CATYVEGSSPNYGYTF
TRBV12-3/TRBV12-4	TRBJ1-2	-	-	TGTGCCACCCTGAGGGTCGCCAACTATGGCTACACCTTC	CATLRVANYGYTF
TRBV28	TRBJ1-4	-	-	TGTGCCAGCGCGGGAGGGGGAAATGAAAAACTGTTTTTT	CASAGGGNEKLFF
TRBV4-3	TRBJ2-5	-	-	TGCGCCAGCAGCCAAGAGGACAGTGGAGAGACCCAGTACTTC	CASSQEDSGETQYF
TRBV7-2	TRBJ1-5	-	-	TGTGCCAGCAGCTCCGGGACCCTTAACCAGCCCCAGCATTTT	CASSSGTLNQPQHF
TRBV5-1	TRBJ2-3	-	-	TGCGCCAGCAGCTTGGTTGGGTCATGGGGCGGGTACGAGAGGAGCACAGATACGCAGTATTTT	CASSLVGSWGGYERSTDTQYF
TRBV5-1	TRBJ2-2	-	-	TGCGCCAGCAGCGAGCAGGGTTCCGGGGAGCTGTTTTTT	CASSEQGSGELFF
TRBV13	TRBJ1-2	-	-	TGTGCCAGCAGCTTAGAAGGGGCCTCGAACTATGGCTACACCTTC	CASSLEGASNYGYTF
TRBV6-2/TRBV6-3	TRBJ2-5	-	-	TGTGCCAGCAGTTACTCCGAAGTGCTACCGCCGGGAAAGACCCAGTACTTC	CASSYSEVLPPGKTQYF
TRBV6-5	TRBJ1-6	-	-	TGTGCCAGCAGTCGCGGACTGGGAAATTCACCCCTCCACTTT	CASSRGLGNSPLHF
TRBV6-5	TRBJ2-5	TRBD1	-	TGTGCCAGGGAACAGGGGAAGGAGACCCAGTACTTC	CAREQGKETQYF
TRBV9	TRBJ1-2	-	-	TGTGCCAGCAGCGTAAGTCCCAATGTGAACTATGGCTACACCTTC	CASSVSPNVNYGYTF
TRBV11-2	TRBJ2-7	-	once	TGTGCCAGCAGCTTAGTCGGAATTGAGCAGTACTTC	CASSLVGIEQYF
TRBV28	TRBJ2-2	-	-	TGTGCCAGCAGTCCTGCTGGTGGTTCGAACACCGGGGAGCTGTTTTTT	CASSPAGGSNTGELFF
TRBV4-2	TRBJ2-7	TRBD2	-	TGTGCCAGCAGCCAAGGCATCGGGACTAGCGGGAAATACGAGCAGTACTTC	CASSQGIGTSGKYEQYF